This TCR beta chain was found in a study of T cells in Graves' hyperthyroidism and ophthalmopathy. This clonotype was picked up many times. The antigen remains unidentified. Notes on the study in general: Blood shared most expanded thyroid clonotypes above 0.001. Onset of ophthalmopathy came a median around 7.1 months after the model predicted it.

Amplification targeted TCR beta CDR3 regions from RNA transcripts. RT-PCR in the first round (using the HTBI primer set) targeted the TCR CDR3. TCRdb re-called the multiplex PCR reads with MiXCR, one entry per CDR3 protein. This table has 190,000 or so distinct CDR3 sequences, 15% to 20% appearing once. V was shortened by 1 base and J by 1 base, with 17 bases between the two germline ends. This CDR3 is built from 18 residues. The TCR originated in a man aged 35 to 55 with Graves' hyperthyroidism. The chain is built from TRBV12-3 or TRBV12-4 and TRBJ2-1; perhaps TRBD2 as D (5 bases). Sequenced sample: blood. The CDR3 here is CASSLGGYPFKSYNEQFF. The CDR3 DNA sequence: TGTGCCAGCAGTTTAGGAGGGTACCCCTTTAAGTCCTACAATGAGCAGTTCTTC.